Listed below are T cell receptor beta chains from one sample, sequenced in a study of T cells in Graves' hyperthyroidism and ophthalmopathy. TCRdb re-called the multiplex PCR reads with MiXCR, one entry per CDR3 protein. In the table there are hundreds of thousands of distinct CDR3 sequences, 35% to 55% of which are singletons. The specimen sequenced was peripheral blood or thyroid tissue (not recorded which). All receptors come from a woman aged 18-29 years with Graves' hyperthyroidism. The CDR3 runs from the conserved cysteine through the conserved F or W. The D gene is left open where the match is weak. Clone sizes are given selectively: once, few, many, or a class where the clone is expanded.

-,TRBJ1-1,TRBV19,-,CASRDRSFSAFF,TGTGCCAGTAGAGACAGGAGCTTCTCAGCTTTCTTT
few,TRBJ2-5,TRBV5-1,-,CASSLAGSQTQYF,TGCGCCAGCAGCTTAGCCGGGAGTCAGACCCAGTACTTC
once,TRBJ1-2,TRBV2,-,CASSALEAGHTF,TGTGCCAGCAGTGCCCTGGAGGCTGGCCACACCTTC
-,TRBJ2-5,TRBV7-2,-,CASRHQTVVEETQYF,TGTGCCAGCAGGCATCAGACAGTTGTTGAAGAGACCCAGTACTTC
once,TRBJ1-1,TRBV20-1,-,CSARRQANTEAFF,TGCAGTGCTAGACGCCAGGCGAACACTGAAGCTTTCTTT
-,TRBJ1-2,TRBV7-3,TRBD1,CASSPRQGLGYTF,TGTGCCAGCAGCCCCCGACAGGGATTAGGCTACACCTTC
many,TRBJ2-7,TRBV7-6,TRBD2,CASSSREGDEQYF,TGTGCCAGCAGCAGCCGGGAGGGCGACGAGCAGTACTTC
-,TRBJ1-4,TRBV19,-,CASSIGPLGSEKLFF,TGTGCCAGTAGTATCGGGCCTCTGGGAAGTGAAAAACTGTTTTTT
-,TRBJ2-2,TRBV24-1,TRBD2,CATSDRAGGRTGELFF,TGTGCCACCAGTGACCGGGCCGGGGGGAGGACCGGGGAGCTGTTTTTT
-,TRBJ1-2,TRBV2,-,CASSDDSWVAF,TGTGCCAGCAGTGACGACAGCTGGGTAGCTTTC
once,TRBJ2-6,TRBV20-1,-,CSARSGANVLTF,TGCAGTGCTAGATCCGGGGCCAACGTCCTGACTTTC
-,TRBJ2-5,TRBV11-2,-,CASSSPGVVLTQYF,TGTGCCAGCAGCTCCCCGGGGGTAGTACTGACCCAGTACTTC
once,TRBJ2-5,TRBV2,TRBD1,CATRRGPPETQYF,TGTGCCACCAGAAGGGGGCCCCCAGAGACCCAGTACTTC
-,TRBJ1-1,TRBV29-1,TRBD1,CSVWSGTENTEAFF,TGCAGCGTTTGGAGTGGGACAGAGAACACTGAAGCTTTCTTT